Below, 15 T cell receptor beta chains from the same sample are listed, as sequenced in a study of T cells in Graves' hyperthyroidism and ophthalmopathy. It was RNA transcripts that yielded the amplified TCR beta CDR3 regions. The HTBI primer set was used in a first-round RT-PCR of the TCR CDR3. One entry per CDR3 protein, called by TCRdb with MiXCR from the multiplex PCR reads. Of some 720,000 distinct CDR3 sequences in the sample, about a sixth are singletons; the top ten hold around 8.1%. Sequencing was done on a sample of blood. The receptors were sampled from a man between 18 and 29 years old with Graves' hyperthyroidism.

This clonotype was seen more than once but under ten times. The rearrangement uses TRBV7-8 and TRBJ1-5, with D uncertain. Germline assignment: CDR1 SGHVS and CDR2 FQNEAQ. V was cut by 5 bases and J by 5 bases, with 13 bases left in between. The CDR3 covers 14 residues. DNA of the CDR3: TGTGCCAGCAGCATTACCCCTAGTCATCAGCCCCAGCATTTT. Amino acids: CASSITPSHQPQHF.

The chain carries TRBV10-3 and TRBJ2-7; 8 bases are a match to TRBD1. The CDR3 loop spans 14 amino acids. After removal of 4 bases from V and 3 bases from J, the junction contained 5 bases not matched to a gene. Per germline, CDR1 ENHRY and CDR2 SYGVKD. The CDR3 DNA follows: TGTGCCATCAGTGGACAGGGGACGAACTACGAGCAGTACTTC. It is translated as CAISGQGTNYEQYF.

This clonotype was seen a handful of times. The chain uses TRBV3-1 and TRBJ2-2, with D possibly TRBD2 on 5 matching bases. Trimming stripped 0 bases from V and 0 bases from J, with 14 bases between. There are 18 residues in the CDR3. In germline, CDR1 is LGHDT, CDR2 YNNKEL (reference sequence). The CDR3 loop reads CASSQDLGSGANTGELFF. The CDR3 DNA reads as TGTGCCAGCAGCCAAGATCTGGGCAGCGGAGCGAACACCGGGGAGCTGTTTTTT.

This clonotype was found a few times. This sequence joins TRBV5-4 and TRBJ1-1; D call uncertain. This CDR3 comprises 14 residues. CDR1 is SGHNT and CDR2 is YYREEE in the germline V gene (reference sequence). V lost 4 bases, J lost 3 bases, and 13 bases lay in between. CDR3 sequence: CASSPRFLDTEAFF. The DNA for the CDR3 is TGTGCCAGCAGCCCACGGTTTTTGGACACTGAAGCTTTCTTT.

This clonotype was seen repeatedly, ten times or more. The DNA for the CDR3 is TGTGCCAGCAGCCAAGAAAGGCCGGGGCTGTCCTACGAGCAGTACTTC. This sequence encodes CASSQERPGLSYEQYF. This rearrangement joins TRBV3-1 to TRBJ2-7, with D perhaps being TRBD1 or TRBD2 (5 bases each). The germline V gene has CDR1 LGHDT and CDR2 YNNKEL (reference sequence). This CDR3 contains 16 residues. Trimming removed 0 bases at V and 1 base at J, with 13 bases between.

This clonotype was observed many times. The CDR3 loop reads CVVGSDYEQYF. The CDR3 DNA follows: TGTGTCGTCGGGAGCGACTACGAGCAGTACTTC. The chain recombines TRBV6-2 or TRBV6-3 with TRBJ2-7; tentative D call: TRBD2 (6 bases). Germline V gene sequence: CDR1 MNHEY, CDR2 SVGEGT. This CDR3 is 11 amino acids long.

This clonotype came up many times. CDR3 coding DNA: TGTGCCAGCAGTCCCTTGGGGGGAGATACGCAGTATTTT. Translated: CASSPLGGDTQYF. The chain carries TRBV6-1 and TRBJ2-3; weak D call: TRBD2 (6 bases). Trimming shortened V by 5 bases and J by 5 bases, and 11 bases separated the two germline ends. The CDR3 loop spans 13 amino acids. Germline V gene data show CDR1 as MNHNS and CDR2 as SASEGT.

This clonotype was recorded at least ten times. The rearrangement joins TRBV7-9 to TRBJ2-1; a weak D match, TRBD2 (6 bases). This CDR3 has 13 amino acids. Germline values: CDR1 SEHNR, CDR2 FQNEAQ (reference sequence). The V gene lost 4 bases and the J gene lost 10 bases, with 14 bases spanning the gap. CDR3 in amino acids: CASSSQDAGEQFF. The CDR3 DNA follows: TGTGCCAGCAGCTCGCAGGACGCGGGGGAGCAGTTCTTC. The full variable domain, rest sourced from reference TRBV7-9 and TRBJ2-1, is DTGVSQNPRHKITKRGQNVTFRCDPISEHNRLYWYRQTLGQGPEFLTYFQNEAQLEKSRLLSDRFSAERPKGSFSTLEIQRTEQGDSAMYLCASSSQDAGEQFFGPGTRLTVL.

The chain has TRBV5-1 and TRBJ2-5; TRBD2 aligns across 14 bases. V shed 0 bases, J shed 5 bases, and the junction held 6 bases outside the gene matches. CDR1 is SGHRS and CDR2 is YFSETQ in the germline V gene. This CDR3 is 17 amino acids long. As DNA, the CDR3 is TGCGCCAGCAGCTTGGAGGGACTAGCGGGAGTAGGGGAGACCCAGTACTTC. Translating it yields CASSLEGLAGVGETQYF.

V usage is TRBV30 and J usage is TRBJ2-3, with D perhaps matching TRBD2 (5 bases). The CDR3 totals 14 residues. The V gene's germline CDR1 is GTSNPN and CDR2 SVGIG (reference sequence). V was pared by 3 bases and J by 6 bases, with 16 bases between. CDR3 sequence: CAWRGGLSVDTQYF. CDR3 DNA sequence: TGTGCCTGGAGAGGCGGGCTAAGTGTCGATACGCAGTATTTT.

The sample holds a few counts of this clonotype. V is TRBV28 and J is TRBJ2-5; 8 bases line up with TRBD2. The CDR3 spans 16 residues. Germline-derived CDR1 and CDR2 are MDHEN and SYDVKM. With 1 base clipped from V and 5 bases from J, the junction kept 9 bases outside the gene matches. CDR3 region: CASSLYWTGGPETQYF. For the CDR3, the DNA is TGTGCCAGCAGTTTATACTGGACGGGAGGGCCGGAGACCCAGTACTTC.

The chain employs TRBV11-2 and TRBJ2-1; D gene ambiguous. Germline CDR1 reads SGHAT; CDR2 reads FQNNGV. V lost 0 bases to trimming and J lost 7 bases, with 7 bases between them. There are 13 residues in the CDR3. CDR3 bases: TGTGCCAGCAGCTTAGATGGGGTTAATGAGCAGTTCTTC. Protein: CASSLDGVNEQFF.

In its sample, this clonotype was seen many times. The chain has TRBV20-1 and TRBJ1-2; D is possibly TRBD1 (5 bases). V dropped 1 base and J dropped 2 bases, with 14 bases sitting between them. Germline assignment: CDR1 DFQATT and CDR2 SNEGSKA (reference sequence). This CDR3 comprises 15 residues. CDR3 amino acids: CSARVMGQLNYGYTF. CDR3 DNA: TGCAGTGCTAGAGTGATGGGGCAACTAAACTATGGCTACACCTTC.

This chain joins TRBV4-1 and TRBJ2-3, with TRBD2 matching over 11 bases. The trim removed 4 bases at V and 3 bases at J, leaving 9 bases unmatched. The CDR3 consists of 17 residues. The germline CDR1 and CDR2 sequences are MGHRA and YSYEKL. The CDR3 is CASSLGLAAGTTDTQYF. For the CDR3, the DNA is TGCGCCAGCAGCCTGGGACTAGCGGCCGGTACGACAGATACGCAGTATTTT.

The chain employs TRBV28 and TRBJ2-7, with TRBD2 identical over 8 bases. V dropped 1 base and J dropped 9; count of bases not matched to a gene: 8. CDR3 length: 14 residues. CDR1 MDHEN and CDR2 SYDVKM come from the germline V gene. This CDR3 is CASSLFRSGSWQYF. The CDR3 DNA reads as TGTGCCAGCAGTTTATTTAGGAGCGGGAGTTGGCAGTACTTC.